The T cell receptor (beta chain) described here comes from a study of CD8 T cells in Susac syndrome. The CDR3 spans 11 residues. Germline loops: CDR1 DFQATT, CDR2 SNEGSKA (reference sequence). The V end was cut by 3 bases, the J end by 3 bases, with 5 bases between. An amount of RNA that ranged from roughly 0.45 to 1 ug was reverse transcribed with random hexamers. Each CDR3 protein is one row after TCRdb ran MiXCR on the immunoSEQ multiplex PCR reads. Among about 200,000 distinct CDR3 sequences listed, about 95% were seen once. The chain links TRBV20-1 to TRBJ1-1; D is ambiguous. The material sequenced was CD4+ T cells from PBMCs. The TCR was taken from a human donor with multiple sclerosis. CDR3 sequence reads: CSASLHTEAFF. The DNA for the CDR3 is TGCAGTGCTAGCTTACACACTGAAGCTTTCTTT.